One and the same sample provided the 10 T cell receptor beta chains below, sequenced in a study of blood T cell repertoires in COVID-19. Clones were read by immunoSEQ multiplex PCR, and TCRdb kept only the in-frame ones, dropping some. The sample contains 140,000 to 150,000 clones, almost 90% of which appear only once. The sequenced material came from peripheral blood. The receptors derive from a human donor in a cohort sampled during active COVID-19.

The V call is TRBV6-5, the J call TRBJ1-5; 8 bases map to TRBD1. This CDR3 is 15 amino acids long. Germline assignment: CDR1 MNHEY and CDR2 SVGAGI. After removal of 5 bases from V and 4 bases from J, the junction contained 7 bases not matched to a gene. CDR3 nucleotide sequence: TGTGCCAGCAGTCCTACAGGGGGTAGAAATCAGCCCCAGCATTTT. Translation: CASSPTGGRNQPQHF.

The rearrangement joins TRBV6-6 to TRBJ2-5, with 7 bases lining up with TRBD2. The germline V gene has CDR1 MNHNY and CDR2 SVGAGI (reference sequence). V shed 5 bases, J shed 1 base, and the junction held 31 bases outside the gene matches. The CDR3 contains 23 residues. Here the CDR3 DNA reads TGTGCCAGCAGTCCATTTTGGCCGGGACTACTACAACCGCAAATACAGGCCCAAGAGACCCAGTACTTC. Residues: CASSPFWPGLLQPQIQAQETQYF.

The chain recombines TRBV11-2 with TRBJ2-5; the match to TRBD1 covers 8 bases. Per the germline V gene, CDR1 is SGHAT and CDR2 is FQNNGV. The CDR3 extends over 14 amino acids. V lost 5 bases, J lost 5 bases, and 7 bases stayed unmatched. CDR3 loop: CASSKDRAAETQYF. CDR3 bases: TGTGCCAGCAGCAAGGACAGGGCGGCGGAGACCCAGTACTTC.

The genes are TRBV28 and TRBJ2-1; 14 nucleotides agree with TRBD2. CDR3 size: 16 residues. J lost 5 bases, V lost 5 bases, and 5 bases had no gene match. Germline CDR1 reads MDHEN; CDR2 reads SYDVKM. The CDR3 sequence is CASSPWGLAGDNEQFF. Written as DNA, the CDR3 is TGTGCCAGCAGTCCCTGGGGACTAGCGGGGGACAATGAGCAGTTCTTC.

This sequence joins TRBV5-1 and TRBJ2-7; 11 positions match TRBD2. V shed 2 bases and J 0 bases; nucleotides not matched to a gene: 4. The germline V gene has CDR1 SGHRS and CDR2 YFSETQ. The length of the CDR3 is 16 residues. In DNA form, the CDR3 reads TGCGCCAGCAGCTTTCAGACTAGCGGGGCCTCCTACGAGCAGTACTTC. It is translated as CASSFQTSGASYEQYF.

The rearrangement links TRBV5-6 to TRBJ2-7; TRBD1 might be the D (5 bases). This CDR3 has 14 residues. Germline lookup yields CDR1 SGHDT and CDR2 YYEEEE. V lost 4 bases, J lost 0 bases, and 11 bases lay in between. The CDR3 DNA reads TGTGCCAGCAGCAAGGGGCCCTTCTCCTACGAGCAGTACTTC. Protein product: CASSKGPFSYEQYF.

The gene calls are TRBV7-8 and TRBJ2-5; D is perhaps TRBD2 (5 bases). CDR3 size: 14 residues. The V and J ends lost 5 bases and 4 bases respectively, with 14 bases between them. The germline V gene encodes CDR1 SGHVS and CDR2 FQNEAQ. CDR3 loop: CASSRGGGTETQYF. CDR3 nucleotides: TGTGCCAGCAGCCGAGGAGGCGGTACAGAGACCCAGTACTTC.

The chain has TRBV4-2 and TRBJ1-5, with D hard to call. Per germline, CDR1 LGHNA and CDR2 YNFKEQ. V was clipped by 0 bases and J by 7 bases, with 7 bases between them. The CDR3 consists of 13 residues. CDR3 nucleotides: TGTGCCAGCAGCCAAGATCTGGGCCAGCCCCAGCATTTT. It yields the protein CASSQDLGQPQHF.

The rearrangement links TRBV19 to TRBJ2-7, with D perhaps matching TRBD1 (6 bases). CDR3 length: 14 amino acids. Germline loops: CDR1 LNHDA, CDR2 SQIVND (reference sequence). The ends were cut back, 5 bases at V and 2 bases at J, with 13 bases in the middle. The CDR3, as DNA: TGTGCCAGTAGTCGGGACATTAAGCCCTACGAGCAGTACTTC. This translates into CASSRDIKPYEQYF.

This sequence joins TRBV28 and TRBJ1-6; D may be TRBD1 (6 bases). This CDR3 contains 14 residues. The germline CDR1 and CDR2 sequences are MDHEN and SYDVKM. Trimming took off 6 bases at V and 7 bases at J, with 13 bases between the two ends. The CDR3 sequence: CASRTGIGNSPLHF. DNA for the CDR3: TGTGCCAGCAGAACAGGGATTGGAAATTCACCCCTCCACTTT. Using reference TRBV28 and TRBJ1-6 for the parts outside the CDR3, the full variable domain is DVKVTQSSRYLVKRTGEKVFLECVQDMDHENMFWYRQDPGLGLRLIYFSYDVKMKEKGDIPEGYSVSREKKERFSLILESASTNQTSMYLCASRTGIGNSPLHFGNGTRLTVT.